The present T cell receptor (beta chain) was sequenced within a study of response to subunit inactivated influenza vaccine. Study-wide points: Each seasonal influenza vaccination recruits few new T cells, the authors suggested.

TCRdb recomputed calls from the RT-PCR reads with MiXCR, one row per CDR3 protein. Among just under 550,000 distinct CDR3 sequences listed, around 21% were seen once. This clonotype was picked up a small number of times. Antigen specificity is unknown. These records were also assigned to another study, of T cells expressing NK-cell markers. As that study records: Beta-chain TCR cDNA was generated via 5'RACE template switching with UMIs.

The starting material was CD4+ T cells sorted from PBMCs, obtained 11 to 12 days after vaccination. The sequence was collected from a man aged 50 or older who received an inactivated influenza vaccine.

The CDR3 region has the DNA TGTGCCAGTTGGACAGATACCTACGAGCAGTACTTC. Translating it yields CASWTDTYEQYF. The chain uses TRBV28 and TRBJ2-7; a weak D match, TRBD1 (6 bases). This CDR3 has 12 residues. Looked up from germline, CDR1 is MDHEN and CDR2 is SYDVKM. Trimming left V 9 bases short and J 2 bases short, with 11 bases between.